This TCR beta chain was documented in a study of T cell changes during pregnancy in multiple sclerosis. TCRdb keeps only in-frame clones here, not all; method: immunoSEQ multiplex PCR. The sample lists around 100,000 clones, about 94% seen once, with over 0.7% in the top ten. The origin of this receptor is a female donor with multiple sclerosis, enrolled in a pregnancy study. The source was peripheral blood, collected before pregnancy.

The CDR3 sequence: CASSRISSGSGEQYF. The CDR3 bases are TGTGCCAGCAGTCGCATTTCTTCAGGGTCAGGCGAGCAGTACTTC. J is TRBJ2-7 and V is TRBV27; TRBD1 might be the D (5 bases). This CDR3 contains 15 residues. Germline CDR1 reads MNHEY; CDR2 reads SMNVEV (reference sequence). Trimming stripped 5 bases from V and 6 bases from J, with 20 bases between.